These T cell receptor beta chains were read from a single sample in a study of control samples from healthy donors and cancer patients. Assay: immunoSEQ multiplex PCR; the TCRdb copy retains only in-frame clones and omits some. The sample consists of fewer than 150,000 clones, 75% to 95% of them appearing once. Sample: blood. These TCRs come from a man aged 18 to 29 in good health. The CDR3 runs from the conserved cysteine through the conserved F or W. The D gene is left open where the match is weak. Clone size appears in some rows only: once, few, many, or a class for an expanded clone.

j_call: TRBJ2-2; clone_size: NA; v_call: TRBV28; d_call: TRBD2; cdr3_nt: TGTGCCAGCAGTCGCGGGAGACTCGGCACCGGGGAGCTGTTTTTT; cdr3_aa: CASSRGRLGTGELFF
j_call: TRBJ1-6; clone_size: once; v_call: TRBV14; d_call: NA; cdr3_nt: TGTGCCAGCAGTCTATCGGACAGTTATTCACCCCTCCACTTT; cdr3_aa: CASSLSDSYSPLHF
j_call: TRBJ1-1; clone_size: NA; v_call: TRBV6-6; d_call: NA; cdr3_nt: TGTGCCAGCGGGACGGGCACTGAAGCTTTCTTT; cdr3_aa: CASGTGTEAFF
j_call: TRBJ1-3; clone_size: NA; v_call: TRBV6-5; d_call: NA; cdr3_nt: TGTGCCAGCAGTTACTCCGACAGACCTGGAAACACCATATATTTT; cdr3_aa: CASSYSDRPGNTIYF
j_call: TRBJ1-1; clone_size: once; v_call: TRBV7-9; d_call: NA; cdr3_nt: TGTGCCAGCAGCTTATTAGAAGAAGCTTTCTTT; cdr3_aa: CASSLLEEAFF
j_call: TRBJ2-2; clone_size: NA; v_call: TRBV11-2; d_call: NA; cdr3_nt: TGTGCCAGCAGCACTAGACGGCCGAACACCGGGGAGCTGTTTTTT; cdr3_aa: CASSTRRPNTGELFF
j_call: TRBJ2-7; clone_size: NA; v_call: TRBV6-6; d_call: TRBD2; cdr3_nt: TGTGCCAGCAGTTCGGGACTAGCGGGGGGGTACGAGCAGTACTTC; cdr3_aa: CASSSGLAGGYEQYF
j_call: TRBJ2-2; clone_size: NA; v_call: TRBV24-1; d_call: NA; cdr3_nt: TGTGCCACCCGCGAGCAAGGGCCGAACACCGGGGAGCTGTTTTTT; cdr3_aa: CATREQGPNTGELFF
j_call: TRBJ1-4; clone_size: NA; v_call: TRBV19; d_call: NA; cdr3_nt: TGTGCCAGTAGTTTCCAGGGAATGGCAACTAATGAAAAACTGTTTTTT; cdr3_aa: CASSFQGMATNEKLFF
j_call: TRBJ2-3; clone_size: NA; v_call: TRBV10-3; d_call: NA; cdr3_nt: TGTGCCAGCGTAGGGAGCACAGATACGCAGTATTTT; cdr3_aa: CASVGSTDTQYF
j_call: TRBJ2-5; clone_size: NA; v_call: TRBV5-1; d_call: TRBD1; cdr3_nt: TGCGCCAGCAGCCCAGGACAGGGGGTCGAGACCCAGTACTTC; cdr3_aa: CASSPGQGVETQYF
j_call: TRBJ2-1; clone_size: NA; v_call: TRBV7-9; d_call: TRBD2; cdr3_nt: TGTGCCAGCAGCTTAGAGGTACTAGCGGGTTTCGATGAGCAGTTCTTC; cdr3_aa: CASSLEVLAGFDEQFF
j_call: TRBJ1-6; clone_size: NA; v_call: TRBV5-6; d_call: TRBD1; cdr3_nt: TGTGCCAGCAACTCCGACAGGGGTAATTCACCCCTCCACTTT; cdr3_aa: CASNSDRGNSPLHF
j_call: TRBJ1-6; clone_size: NA; v_call: TRBV30; d_call: TRBD1; cdr3_nt: TGTGCCTGGAGTCCATCTGGGGGACAGGTCCACTTT; cdr3_aa: CAWSPSGGQVHF
j_call: TRBJ2-7; clone_size: NA; v_call: TRBV7-6; d_call: TRBD1; cdr3_nt: TGTGCCAGCAGCTTAGAGGGGACAGGGAATACCTACGAGCAGTACTTC; cdr3_aa: CASSLEGTGNTYEQYF
j_call: TRBJ2-2; clone_size: NA; v_call: TRBV5-6; d_call: TRBD1; cdr3_nt: TGTGCCAGCAGCCGCCCGGGACAGGTGTACACCGGGGAGCTGTTTTTT; cdr3_aa: CASSRPGQVYTGELFF
j_call: TRBJ2-1; clone_size: NA; v_call: TRBV27; d_call: NA; cdr3_nt: TGTGCCAGCAGTTTATCGGGGAAGAATGAGCAGTTCTTC; cdr3_aa: CASSLSGKNEQFF
j_call: TRBJ1-4; clone_size: NA; v_call: TRBV11-2; d_call: NA; cdr3_nt: TGTGCCAGCAGCCTGGACAGCCATAATGAAAAACTGTTTTTT; cdr3_aa: CASSLDSHNEKLFF
j_call: TRBJ2-2; clone_size: NA; v_call: TRBV6-4; d_call: NA; cdr3_nt: TGTGCCAGCAAAAAAGGAGCATTTACCGGGGAGCTGTTTTTT; cdr3_aa: CASKKGAFTGELFF
j_call: TRBJ2-2; clone_size: NA; v_call: TRBV29-1; d_call: TRBD2; cdr3_nt: TGCAGCGTGGGGGGAGGGACTAGTCTGCACGGGGAGCTGTTTTTT; cdr3_aa: CSVGGGTSLHGELFF
j_call: TRBJ1-4; clone_size: NA; v_call: TRBV18; d_call: NA; cdr3_nt: TGTGCCAGCTCACCTCGGGGGATGGATATTGAAAAACTGTTTTTT; cdr3_aa: CASSPRGMDIEKLFF
j_call: TRBJ1-1; clone_size: NA; v_call: TRBV4-1; d_call: NA; cdr3_nt: TGCGCCAGCAGGCGCCTGATGAACACTGAAGCTTTCTTT; cdr3_aa: CASRRLMNTEAFF
j_call: TRBJ2-5; clone_size: NA; v_call: TRBV27; d_call: NA; cdr3_nt: TGTGCCAGCAGCCAAAACAGGTACCAAGAGACCCAGTACTTC; cdr3_aa: CASSQNRYQETQYF
j_call: TRBJ2-1; clone_size: once; v_call: TRBV29-1; d_call: NA; cdr3_nt: TGCAGCGTATCAGGGGAACGTGAGCAGTTCTTC; cdr3_aa: CSVSGEREQFF
j_call: TRBJ2-1; clone_size: NA; v_call: TRBV27; d_call: NA; cdr3_nt: TGTGCCAGCAGTTTATATCCGGCCAGCGAGCAGTTCTTC; cdr3_aa: CASSLYPASEQFF
j_call: TRBJ1-5; clone_size: few; v_call: TRBV9; d_call: NA; cdr3_nt: TGTGCCAGCAGCGCGGGTGGTGGGGGATTCAATCAGCCCCAGCATTTT; cdr3_aa: CASSAGGGGFNQPQHF
j_call: TRBJ2-1; clone_size: NA; v_call: TRBV27; d_call: TRBD2; cdr3_nt: TGTGCCAGCAGTTCGGCGGGAGGGCCTTGGGATGAGCAGTTCTTC; cdr3_aa: CASSSAGGPWDEQFF
j_call: TRBJ1-2; clone_size: NA; v_call: TRBV9; d_call: NA; cdr3_nt: TGTGCCAGCAGCGCCTATACCGACAGGTGTGGCTACACCTTC; cdr3_aa: CASSAYTDRCGYTF
j_call: TRBJ2-5; clone_size: NA; v_call: TRBV3-1/TRBV3-2; d_call: NA; cdr3_nt: TGTGCCAGCAGCCGTGACGCCGGGCCACGACAAGAGACCCAGTACTTC; cdr3_aa: CASSRDAGPRQETQYF
j_call: TRBJ1-4; clone_size: NA; v_call: TRBV6-5; d_call: NA; cdr3_nt: TGTGCCAGCAGCCGCGGGGACGGACCTAATGAAAAACTGTTTTTT; cdr3_aa: CASSRGDGPNEKLFF
j_call: TRBJ1-5; clone_size: NA; v_call: TRBV25-1; d_call: NA; cdr3_nt: TGTGCCAGCAGTGAGGGGGGGTCACGGCCCCAGCATTTT; cdr3_aa: CASSEGGSRPQHF
j_call: TRBJ2-5; clone_size: NA; v_call: TRBV19; d_call: TRBD1; cdr3_nt: TGTGCCACCGCGGGACAGGGTTTATCCGAGACCCAGTACTTC; cdr3_aa: CATAGQGLSETQYF
j_call: TRBJ2-3; clone_size: NA; v_call: TRBV6-5; d_call: NA; cdr3_nt: TGTGCCAGCATGAGGGCAGATACGCAGTATTTT; cdr3_aa: CASMRADTQYF